This T cell receptor (beta chain) stems from a study of pediatric ulcerative colitis. Study results and limitations: Compared with controls, ulcerative colitis showed greater blood-rectum clone sharing. Clonal expansions reduced rectal repertoire diversity in acute severe colitis.

Ulcerative colitis patients received no immunosuppressive medication before the diagnostic colonoscopy. This was a survey-level run. Measured with immunoSEQ multiplex PCR; TCRdb has only the in-frame clones, and not every one. This sample has 59,000 or so clones, with just over 75% found just once. Regarding this clone: Its antigen is unidentified.

The V gene's germline CDR1 is SGHVS and CDR2 FQNEAQ. V lost 2 bases, J lost 0 bases, and 14 bases lay in between. This CDR3 comprises 18 residues. The chain recombines TRBV7-8 with TRBJ2-6; no reliable D call. The material sequenced was blood. This receptor was taken from a boy younger than 18 with moderate ulcerative colitis. In DNA, the CDR3 is TGTGCCAGCAGCTTATATGGCTTCTCTCTCTCTGGGGCCAACGTCCTGACTTTC. Its protein is CASSLYGFSLSGANVLTF.